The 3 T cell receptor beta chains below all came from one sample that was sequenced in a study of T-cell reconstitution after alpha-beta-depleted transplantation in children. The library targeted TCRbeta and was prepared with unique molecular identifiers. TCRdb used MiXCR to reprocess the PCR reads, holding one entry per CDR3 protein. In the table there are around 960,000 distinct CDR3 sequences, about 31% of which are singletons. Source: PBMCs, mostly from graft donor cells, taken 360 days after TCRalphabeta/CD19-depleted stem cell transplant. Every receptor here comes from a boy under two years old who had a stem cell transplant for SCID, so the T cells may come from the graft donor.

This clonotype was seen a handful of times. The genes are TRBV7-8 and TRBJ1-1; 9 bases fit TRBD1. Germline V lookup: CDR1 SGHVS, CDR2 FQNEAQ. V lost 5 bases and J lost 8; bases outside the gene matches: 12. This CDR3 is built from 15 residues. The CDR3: CASSPRGTGYPEAFF. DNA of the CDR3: TGTGCCAGCAGCCCCCGCGGGACAGGGTATCCCGAAGCTTTCTTT.

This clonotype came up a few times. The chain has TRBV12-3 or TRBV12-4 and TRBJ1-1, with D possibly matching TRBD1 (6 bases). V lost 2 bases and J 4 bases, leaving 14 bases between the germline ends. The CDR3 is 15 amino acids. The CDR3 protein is CASSLSPGGATEAFF. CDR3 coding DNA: TGTGCCAGCAGTTTATCCCCCGGGGGCGCCACTGAAGCTTTCTTT.

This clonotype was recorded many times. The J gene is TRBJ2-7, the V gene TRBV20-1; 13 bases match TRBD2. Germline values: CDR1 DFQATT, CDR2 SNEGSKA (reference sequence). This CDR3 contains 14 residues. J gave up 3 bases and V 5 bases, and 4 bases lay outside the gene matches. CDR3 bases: TGCAGTGCTCCAAGACTAGCGGGGGGCTACGAGCAGTACTTC. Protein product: CSAPRLAGGYEQYF.